This T cell receptor beta chain was identified in a study of radiotherapy plus CTLA-4 blockade in lung cancer. Study results and caveats: With interferon-beta, early dynamics of blood T cell clones were reported to best predict response.

Concerning this clone itself: Its matching antigen is unknown.

Generated by immunoSEQ multiplex PCR, the TCRdb table keeps only in-frame clones and is missing some. The table shows tens of thousands of clones, with approximately 86% occurring only once. The germline V gene has CDR1 SGHDT and CDR2 YYEEEE. The CDR3 runs to 14 residues. The receptor was derived from a human donor with non-small cell lung cancer whose response to radiotherapy plus ipilimumab could not be evaluated. Sequencing used peripheral blood, obtained from a patient treated with radiotherapy plus ipilimumab. The rearrangement links TRBV5-6 to TRBJ2-5; no clear D gene. The end of the DNA is better explained by TRBJ2-7, so the J call may be wrong. DNA of the CDR3: TGTGCCAGCAGCCCCGGTGGGTCAGACTACGAGCAGTACTTC. This gives the protein CASSPGGSDYEQYF.